The T cell receptor (beta chain) under discussion was sequenced for a study of T cell repertoires in cytomegalovirus infection. For the study at large: The study used recently identified HLA-C-restricted and well-studied HLA-B-restricted CMV epitopes. Carrying CMV and the relevant HLA type showed in public TCR beta signatures. Study-level results: In two of eight donors, the top clonotype was HLA-C-restricted CMV-specific.

About this clonotype itself: As yet, its antigen is unknown.

From the reads, TCRdb called clonotypes with MiXCR, one entry per CDR3 protein. The table lists approximately 470,000 distinct CDR3 sequences, about 44% of them singletons. There are 14 residues in the CDR3. V lost 1 base and J 9 bases, leaving 13 bases between the germline ends. The germline CDR1 and CDR2 sequences are SGHTA and FQGNSA. This specimen was cultured PBMCs, taken from culture after CMV antigen stimulation. The chain uses TRBV7-2 and TRBJ1-5; the D is unclear. The receptor was derived from a human donor in good health (CMV status not recorded). Some clones in this sample may be carry-over from other donors' samples. The CDR3 sequence: CASSLGPVNGPQHF. Here the CDR3 DNA reads TGTGCCAGCAGCTTAGGACCGGTAAACGGGCCCCAGCATTTT.